These T cell receptor beta chains were read from a single sample in a study of blood T cell repertoires in COVID-19. Clones were read by immunoSEQ multiplex PCR, and TCRdb kept only the in-frame ones, dropping some. The data contain 200,000 to 250,000 clones, approximately 80% of them seen just once; the ten biggest clones take up roughly 1.8%. Sequenced material: PBMCs or T cells enriched from blood (not recorded which). The origin of the receptors is a man between 60 and 75 years old who had recovered from COVID-19. The CDR3 runs from the conserved cysteine through the conserved F or W. Each record gives: clone size, J gene, V gene, D gene, CDR3 protein, CDR3 DNA. The D gene is left open where the match is weak. Size is stated for part of the rows, as once, few or many counts, or as a class when the clone is expanded.

clone size: NA; J gene: TRBJ2-7; V gene: TRBV7-9; D gene: TRBD2; CDR3 protein: CASSPEGLADEQYF; CDR3 DNA: TGTGCCAGCAGCCCAGAGGGACTAGCAGACGAGCAGTACTTC
clone size: NA; J gene: TRBJ1-3; V gene: TRBV7-2; D gene: NA; CDR3 protein: CASSLAGGNSGNTIYF; CDR3 DNA: TGTGCCAGCAGCTTAGCTGGGGGGAACTCTGGAAACACCATATATTTT
clone size: few; J gene: TRBJ1-6; V gene: TRBV2; D gene: TRBD1; CDR3 protein: CASSERQGVSSPLHF; CDR3 DNA: TGTGCCAGCAGTGAAAGACAGGGGGTGAGTTCACCCCTCCACTTT
clone size: NA; J gene: TRBJ1-2; V gene: TRBV11-2; D gene: NA; CDR3 protein: CASSHLGGGYGYTF; CDR3 DNA: TGTGCCAGCAGCCATCTGGGGGGGGGCTATGGCTACACCTTC
clone size: NA; J gene: TRBJ2-3; V gene: TRBV5-1; D gene: TRBD2; CDR3 protein: CASQSNSGTSTDTQYF; CDR3 DNA: TGCGCCAGCCAGTCTAACAGCGGGACTAGCACAGATACGCAGTATTTT
clone size: NA; J gene: TRBJ2-1; V gene: TRBV18; D gene: NA; CDR3 protein: CASSPIPGYNEQFF; CDR3 DNA: TGTGCCAGCTCACCAATCCCAGGGTACAATGAGCAGTTCTTC
clone size: NA; J gene: TRBJ1-2; V gene: TRBV5-1; D gene: NA; CDR3 protein: CASSSNDNYGYTF; CDR3 DNA: TGCGCCAGCAGCTCTAATGATAACTATGGCTACACCTTC
clone size: NA; J gene: TRBJ2-2; V gene: TRBV12-3/TRBV12-4; D gene: NA; CDR3 protein: CASSLDTGELFF; CDR3 DNA: TGTGCCAGCAGTCTTGACACCGGGGAGCTGTTTTTT
clone size: few; J gene: TRBJ2-1; V gene: TRBV24-1; D gene: NA; CDR3 protein: CATSDSDDWDEQFF; CDR3 DNA: TGTGCCACCAGTGACTCTGACGACTGGGATGAGCAGTTCTTC
clone size: NA; J gene: TRBJ1-3; V gene: TRBV19; D gene: NA; CDR3 protein: CASTRGGSGNTIYF; CDR3 DNA: TGTGCCAGTACGAGGGGGGGTTCTGGAAACACCATATATTTT
clone size: once; J gene: TRBJ2-2; V gene: TRBV3-1/TRBV3-2; D gene: NA; CDR3 protein: CASSPGANTGELFF; CDR3 DNA: TGTGCCAGCAGCCCGGGGGCGAACACCGGGGAGCTGTTTTTT
clone size: NA; J gene: TRBJ1-1; V gene: TRBV11-2; D gene: TRBD1; CDR3 protein: CASSREGGLHTEAFF; CDR3 DNA: TGTGCCAGCAGCCGCGAAGGGGGCTTGCACACTGAAGCTTTCTTT
clone size: NA; J gene: TRBJ1-2; V gene: TRBV11-2; D gene: TRBD1; CDR3 protein: CASSLDRIFTGGLNYGYTF; CDR3 DNA: TGTGCCAGCAGCTTAGATCGTATTTTTACAGGGGGCCTCAACTATGGCTACACCTTC
clone size: NA; J gene: TRBJ1-3; V gene: TRBV18; D gene: TRBD1; CDR3 protein: CASSPDRVGGNTIYF; CDR3 DNA: TGTGCCAGCTCACCCGACAGGGTTGGTGGAAACACCATATATTTT
clone size: NA; J gene: TRBJ2-3; V gene: TRBV24-1; D gene: TRBD2; CDR3 protein: CATSDTESGGADTQYF; CDR3 DNA: TGTGCCACCAGTGATACTGAGAGCGGGGGGGCGGATACGCAGTATTTT
clone size: once; J gene: TRBJ2-5; V gene: TRBV5-6; D gene: NA; CDR3 protein: CASSKVGPSLPRGTQYF; CDR3 DNA: TGTGCCAGCAGCAAGGTCGGACCGAGTTTGCCCCGGGGGACCCAGTACTTC
clone size: NA; J gene: TRBJ2-5; V gene: TRBV12-3/TRBV12-4; D gene: NA; CDR3 protein: CASSFSRETQYF; CDR3 DNA: TGTGCCAGCAGTTTTTCCAGGGAGACCCAGTACTTC
clone size: NA; J gene: TRBJ2-2; V gene: TRBV18; D gene: TRBD1; CDR3 protein: CASSPPWTGPTGELFF; CDR3 DNA: TGTGCCAGCTCACCACCCTGGACAGGACCCACCGGGGAGCTGTTTTTT
clone size: NA; J gene: TRBJ1-4; V gene: TRBV21-1; D gene: NA; CDR3 protein: CASSREFDLATNEKLFF; CDR3 DNA: TGTGCCAGCAGCAGGGAGTTCGACCTGGCAACTAATGAAAAACTGTTTTTT
clone size: NA; J gene: TRBJ2-5; V gene: TRBV18; D gene: TRBD1; CDR3 protein: CASSLTQTGGQETQYF; CDR3 DNA: TGTGCCAGCTCTCTGACCCAGACAGGGGGCCAAGAGACCCAGTACTTC
clone size: NA; J gene: TRBJ1-5; V gene: TRBV19; D gene: TRBD1; CDR3 protein: CASSGGTVNQPQHF; CDR3 DNA: TGTGCCAGTAGTGGTGGGACAGTCAATCAGCCCCAGCATTTT
clone size: NA; J gene: TRBJ1-2; V gene: TRBV24-1; D gene: NA; CDR3 protein: CATSDPHSNYGYTF; CDR3 DNA: TGTGCCACCAGTGATCCCCATTCTAACTATGGCTACACCTTC
clone size: NA; J gene: TRBJ1-4; V gene: TRBV7-9; D gene: TRBD1; CDR3 protein: CASSSRGRSEKLFF; CDR3 DNA: TGTGCCAGCAGCTCCAGGGGGCGCAGTGAAAAACTGTTTTTT
clone size: NA; J gene: TRBJ1-6; V gene: TRBV24-1; D gene: NA; CDR3 protein: CATQESSYNSPLHF; CDR3 DNA: TGTGCCACCCAGGAAAGCTCCTATAATTCACCCCTCCACTTT
clone size: NA; J gene: TRBJ1-2; V gene: TRBV3-1/TRBV3-2; D gene: NA; CDR3 protein: CASSQPGAGTNYGYTF; CDR3 DNA: TGTGCCAGCAGCCAGCCTGGGGCAGGCACTAACTATGGCTACACCTTC
clone size: few; J gene: TRBJ2-7; V gene: TRBV6-5; D gene: NA; CDR3 protein: CASSQGHPLGQYF; CDR3 DNA: TGTGCCAGCAGTCAGGGACACCCACTAGGGCAGTACTTC
clone size: NA; J gene: TRBJ1-2; V gene: TRBV6-2/TRBV6-3; D gene: NA; CDR3 protein: CASSYGRSSYTF; CDR3 DNA: TGTGCCAGCAGTTACGGCCGCTCTTCCTACACCTTC
clone size: NA; J gene: TRBJ2-1; V gene: TRBV4-2; D gene: TRBD2; CDR3 protein: CASSQEGGSYNEQFF; CDR3 DNA: TGTGCCAGCAGCCAAGAGGGGGGGAGCTACAATGAGCAGTTCTTC
clone size: NA; J gene: TRBJ1-4; V gene: TRBV19; D gene: TRBD1; CDR3 protein: CASSTTGTGAERLFF; CDR3 DNA: TGTGCCAGTAGTACGACCGGGACAGGGGCTGAAAGACTGTTTTTT
clone size: NA; J gene: TRBJ1-1; V gene: TRBV2; D gene: NA; CDR3 protein: CASSVRGYGTEAFF; CDR3 DNA: TGTGCCAGCAGTGTGCGAGGATACGGCACTGAAGCTTTCTTT
clone size: once; J gene: TRBJ1-5; V gene: TRBV19; D gene: TRBD1; CDR3 protein: CASSIGLGDRRNQPQHF; CDR3 DNA: TGTGCCAGTAGTATAGGCCTCGGGGACAGACGCAATCAGCCCCAGCATTTT
clone size: NA; J gene: TRBJ2-3; V gene: TRBV5-6; D gene: TRBD2; CDR3 protein: CASSFYQAGGMSTDTQYF; CDR3 DNA: TGTGCCAGCAGCTTTTACCAGGCGGGGGGGATGAGCACAGATACGCAGTATTTT
clone size: NA; J gene: TRBJ2-7; V gene: TRBV6-5; D gene: NA; CDR3 protein: CASSPLGDTQYEQYF; CDR3 DNA: TGTGCCAGCAGTCCGCTGGGGGACACCCAATACGAGCAGTACTTC
clone size: NA; J gene: TRBJ1-3; V gene: TRBV18; D gene: NA; CDR3 protein: CASSFQQGYGNTIYF; CDR3 DNA: TGTGCCAGCTCATTTCAACAGGGATATGGAAACACCATATATTTT
clone size: NA; J gene: TRBJ2-3; V gene: TRBV7-2; D gene: TRBD2; CDR3 protein: CASSFPPTSGGRGTQYF; CDR3 DNA: TGTGCCAGCAGTTTTCCACCAACTAGCGGGGGGAGGGGTACGCAGTATTTT
clone size: NA; J gene: TRBJ2-3; V gene: TRBV27; D gene: TRBD1; CDR3 protein: CASSYRWTGRTDTQYF; CDR3 DNA: TGTGCCAGCAGTTACAGATGGACAGGGCGCACAGATACGCAGTATTTT
clone size: NA; J gene: TRBJ1-2; V gene: TRBV7-3; D gene: NA; CDR3 protein: CASSLGAQGSYGYTF; CDR3 DNA: TGTGCCAGCAGCTTAGGCGCACAGGGATCCTATGGCTACACCTTC